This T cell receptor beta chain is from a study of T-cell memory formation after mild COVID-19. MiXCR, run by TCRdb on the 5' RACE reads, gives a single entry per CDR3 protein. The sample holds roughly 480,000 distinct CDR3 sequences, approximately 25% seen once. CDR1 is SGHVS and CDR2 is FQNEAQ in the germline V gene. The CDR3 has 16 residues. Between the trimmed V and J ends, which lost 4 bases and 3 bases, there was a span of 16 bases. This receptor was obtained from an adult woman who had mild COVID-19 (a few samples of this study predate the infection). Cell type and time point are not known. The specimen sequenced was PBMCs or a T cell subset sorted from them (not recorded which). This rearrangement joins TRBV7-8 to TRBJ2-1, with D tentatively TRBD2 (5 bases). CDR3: CASSSGAGAVYNEQFF. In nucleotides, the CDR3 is TGTGCCAGCAGCTCCGGAGCTGGAGCGGTCTACAATGAGCAGTTCTTC.